The clone carrying this TCR beta chain has a handful of counts. The antigen is not known. TCRdb re-derived calls from the 5' RACE reads in MiXCR, one entry per CDR3 protein. The data contain hundreds of thousands of distinct CDR3 sequences, over 9.5% of them seen just once; the ten biggest clones take up approximately 0.46%. This entry comes from a study of CD8 T cells in ankylosing spondylitis. Germline CDR1 MDHEN, CDR2 SYDVKM. CDR3 length: 12 amino acids. V was trimmed by 7 bases and J by 5 bases, leaving 9 bases between them. Regarding the study as a whole: As reported, disease-linked clones showed significant enrichment in matched ankylosing spondylitis synovial fluid. For ankylosing spondylitis blood, a TCR beta motif of under ten highly homologous variants appeared characteristic.

Sequencing was done on a sample of blood, either unsorted or a sorted T cell fraction (not recorded which). This chain connects TRBV28 to TRBJ1-5; the D is unclear. This clonotype originated in a male donor with ankylosing spondylitis. CDR3: CASNLSYQPQHF. Here the CDR3 DNA reads TGTGCCAGCAATCTCTCGTATCAGCCCCAGCATTTT.